The clone carrying this T cell receptor beta chain was observed many times. What it binds is unknown. The read ends 3 residues before the CDR3 terminus; that terminus is restored from the germline J gene. Other DNA sequences from this sample encode an identical CDR3 as well. These data belong to a study of T cell clonality in common variable immunodeficiency. Whole-study results and caveats: Common variable immunodeficiency TCR beta sequences reportedly had fewer deletions and N-nucleotide insertions.

Sequencing input was equivalent genomic DNA from CVID and controls. Profiling relied on immunoSEQ multiplex PCR, and the TCRdb table lists in-frame clones only, not all of them. Recorded here are some 19,000 clones, with no singletons, and the ten leading clones hold roughly 7%. From germline, CDR1 is SGHRS and CDR2 YFSETQ. CDR3 length equals 13 residues. Germline trimming cut 4 bases from V and 3 bases from J; bases unmatched to any gene: 4. Sequencing was done on a sample of peripheral blood mononuclear cells. This receptor was taken from a human donor with common variable immunodeficiency. The genes are TRBV5-1 and TRBJ2-7; TRBD2 matches 7 bases. The CDR3 is CASSRGRDYEQYF. Partial CDR3 DNA: TGCGCCAGCAGCCGGGGGAGGGACTACGAG.